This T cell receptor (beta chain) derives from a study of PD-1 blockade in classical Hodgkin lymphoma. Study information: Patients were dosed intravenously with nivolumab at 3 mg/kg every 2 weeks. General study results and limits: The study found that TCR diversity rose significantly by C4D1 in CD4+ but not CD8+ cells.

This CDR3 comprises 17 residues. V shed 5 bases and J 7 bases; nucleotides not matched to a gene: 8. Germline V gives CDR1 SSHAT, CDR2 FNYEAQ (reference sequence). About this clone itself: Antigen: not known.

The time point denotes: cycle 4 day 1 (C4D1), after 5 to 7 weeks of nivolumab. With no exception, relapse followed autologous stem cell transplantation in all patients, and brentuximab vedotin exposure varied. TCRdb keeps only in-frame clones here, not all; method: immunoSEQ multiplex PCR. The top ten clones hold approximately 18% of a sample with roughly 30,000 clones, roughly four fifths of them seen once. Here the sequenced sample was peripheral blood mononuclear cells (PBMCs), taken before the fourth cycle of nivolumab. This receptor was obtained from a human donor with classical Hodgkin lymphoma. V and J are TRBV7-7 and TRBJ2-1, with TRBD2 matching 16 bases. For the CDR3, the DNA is TGTGCCAGCAGCCCTGGGACTAGCGGGGGGGCAAGGAATGAGCAGTTCTTC. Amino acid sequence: CASSPGTSGGARNEQFF.